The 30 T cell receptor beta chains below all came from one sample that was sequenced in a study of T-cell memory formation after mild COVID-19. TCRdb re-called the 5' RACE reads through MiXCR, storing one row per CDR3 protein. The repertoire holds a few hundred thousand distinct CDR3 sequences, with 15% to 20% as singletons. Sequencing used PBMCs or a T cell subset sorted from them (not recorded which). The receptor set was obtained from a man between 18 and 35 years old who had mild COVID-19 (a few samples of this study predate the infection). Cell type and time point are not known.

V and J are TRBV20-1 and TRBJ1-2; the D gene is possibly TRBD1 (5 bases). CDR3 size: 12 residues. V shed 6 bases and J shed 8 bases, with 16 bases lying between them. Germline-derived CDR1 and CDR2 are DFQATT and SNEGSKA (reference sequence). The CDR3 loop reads CSAWTLREGYTF. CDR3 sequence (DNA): TGCAGTGCGTGGACACTCAGGGAGGGCTACACCTTC.

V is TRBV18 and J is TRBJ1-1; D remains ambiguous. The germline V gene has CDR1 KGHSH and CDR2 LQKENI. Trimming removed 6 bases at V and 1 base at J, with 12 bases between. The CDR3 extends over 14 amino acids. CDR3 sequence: CASSQERGNTEAFF. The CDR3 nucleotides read TGTGCCAGCTCCCAGGAGCGGGGGAACACTGAAGCTTTCTTT. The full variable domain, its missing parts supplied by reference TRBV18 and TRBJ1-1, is NAGVMQNPRHLVRRRGQEARLRCSPMKGHSHVYWYRQLPEEGLKFMVYLQKENIIDESGMPKERFSAEFPKEGPSILRIQQVVRGDSAAYFCASSQERGNTEAFFGQGTRLTVV.

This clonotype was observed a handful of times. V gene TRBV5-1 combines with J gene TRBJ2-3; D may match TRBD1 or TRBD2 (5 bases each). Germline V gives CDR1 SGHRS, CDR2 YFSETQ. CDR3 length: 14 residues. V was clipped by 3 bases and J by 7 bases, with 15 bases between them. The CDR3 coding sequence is TGCGCCAGCAGCTCCGGGACGCCGGGAAATACGCAGTATTTT. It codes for CASSSGTPGNTQYF.

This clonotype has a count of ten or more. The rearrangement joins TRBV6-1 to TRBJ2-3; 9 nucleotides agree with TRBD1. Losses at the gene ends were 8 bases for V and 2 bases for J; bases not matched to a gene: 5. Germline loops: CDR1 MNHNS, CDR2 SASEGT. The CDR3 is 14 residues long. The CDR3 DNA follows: TGTGCCAGCCCGGGGACAGGGCACACAGATACGCAGTATTTT. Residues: CASPGTGHTDTQYF.

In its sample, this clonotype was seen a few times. The CDR3 loop is CVSTSGGALYSTDTQYF. CDR3 nucleotide sequence: TGTGTCTCTACCAGCGGGGGGGCCTTATATAGCACAGATACGCAGTATTTT. This sequence joins TRBV6-5 and TRBJ2-3; 10 bases match TRBD2. Germline V gene data show CDR1 as MNHEY and CDR2 as SVGAGI. The CDR3 contains 17 residues.

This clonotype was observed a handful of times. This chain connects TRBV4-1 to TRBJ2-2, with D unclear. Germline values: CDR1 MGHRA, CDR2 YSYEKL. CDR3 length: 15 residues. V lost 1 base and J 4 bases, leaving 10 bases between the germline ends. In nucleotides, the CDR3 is TGCGCCAGCAGCCAAGGGGTGATCCTCACCGGGGAGCTGTTTTTT. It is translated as CASSQGVILTGELFF.

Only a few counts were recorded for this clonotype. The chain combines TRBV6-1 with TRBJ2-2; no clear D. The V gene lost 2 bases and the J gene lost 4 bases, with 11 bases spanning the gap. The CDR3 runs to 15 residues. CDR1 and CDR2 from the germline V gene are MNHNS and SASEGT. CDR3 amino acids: CASSERLEITGELFF. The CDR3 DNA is TGTGCCAGCAGTGAACGCCTAGAGATCACCGGGGAGCTGTTTTTT.

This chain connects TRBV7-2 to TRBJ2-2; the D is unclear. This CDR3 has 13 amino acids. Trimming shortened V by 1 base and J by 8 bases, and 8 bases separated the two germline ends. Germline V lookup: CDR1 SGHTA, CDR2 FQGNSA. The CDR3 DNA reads TGTGCCAGCAGCTTAGTGGTCGTGGGGGAGCTGTTTTTT. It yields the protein CASSLVVVGELFF.

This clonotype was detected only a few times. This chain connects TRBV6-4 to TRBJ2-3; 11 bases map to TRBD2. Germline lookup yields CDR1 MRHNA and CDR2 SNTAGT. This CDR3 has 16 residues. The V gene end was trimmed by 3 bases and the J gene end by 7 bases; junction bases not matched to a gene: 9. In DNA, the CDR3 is TGTGCCAGCAGTGATACTAGCGGGGGCGCAGGGTATACGCAGTATTTT. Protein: CASSDTSGGAGYTQYF.

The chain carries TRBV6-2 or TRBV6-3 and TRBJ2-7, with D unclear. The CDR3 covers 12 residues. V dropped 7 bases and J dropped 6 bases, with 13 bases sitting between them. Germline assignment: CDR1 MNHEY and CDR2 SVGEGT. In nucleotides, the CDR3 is TGTGCCAGCACCCTCGCCACGGGCGAGCAGTACTTC. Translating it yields CASTLATGEQYF.

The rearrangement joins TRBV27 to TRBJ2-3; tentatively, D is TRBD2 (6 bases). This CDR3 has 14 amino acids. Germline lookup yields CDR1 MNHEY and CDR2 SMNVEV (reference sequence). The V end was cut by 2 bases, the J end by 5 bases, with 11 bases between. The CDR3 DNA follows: TGTGCCAGCAGTTTAGCGGGGAGGATAGATACGCAGTATTTT. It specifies CASSLAGRIDTQYF.

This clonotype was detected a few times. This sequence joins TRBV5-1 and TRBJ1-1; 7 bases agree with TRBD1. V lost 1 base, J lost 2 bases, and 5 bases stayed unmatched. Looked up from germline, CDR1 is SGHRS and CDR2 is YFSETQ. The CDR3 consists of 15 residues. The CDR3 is CASSLHRGPNTEAFF. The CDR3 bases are TGCGCCAGCAGCTTGCACAGGGGTCCCAACACTGAAGCTTTCTTT.

The CDR3 region has the DNA TGTGCCAGCAGCCAAACGGAGACCCAGTACTTC. Protein sequence: CASSQTETQYF. V gene TRBV14 combines with J gene TRBJ2-5; D unclear. This CDR3 is 11 amino acids long. CDR1 is SGHDN and CDR2 is FVKESK in the germline V gene. With 2 bases removed from V and 5 bases from J, the gap between germline ends came to 3 bases.

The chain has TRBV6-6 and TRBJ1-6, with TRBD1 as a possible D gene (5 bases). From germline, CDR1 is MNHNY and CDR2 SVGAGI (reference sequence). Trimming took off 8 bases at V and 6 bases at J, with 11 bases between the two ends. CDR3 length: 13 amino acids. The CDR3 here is CASLGTLNSPLHF. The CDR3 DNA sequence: TGTGCCAGCCTCGGGACTCTTAATTCACCCCTCCACTTT.

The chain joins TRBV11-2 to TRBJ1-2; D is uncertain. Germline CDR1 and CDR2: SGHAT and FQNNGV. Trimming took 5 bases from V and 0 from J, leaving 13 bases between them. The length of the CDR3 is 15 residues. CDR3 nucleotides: TGTGCCAGCAGCCCCACGGACGGAGCTAACTATGGCTACACCTTC. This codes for CASSPTDGANYGYTF.

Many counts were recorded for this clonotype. CDR3 coding DNA: TGTGCCAGTAGTTCACTCCGCCGGACAGGGGGTCCCTACGAGCAGTACTTC. Protein: CASSSLRRTGGPYEQYF. The chain links TRBV19 to TRBJ2-7, with 10 bases identical to TRBD1. Germline-derived CDR1 and CDR2 are LNHDA and SQIVND (reference sequence). The CDR3 is made up of 17 amino acids. V dropped 5 bases and J dropped 2; count of bases not matched to a gene: 12.

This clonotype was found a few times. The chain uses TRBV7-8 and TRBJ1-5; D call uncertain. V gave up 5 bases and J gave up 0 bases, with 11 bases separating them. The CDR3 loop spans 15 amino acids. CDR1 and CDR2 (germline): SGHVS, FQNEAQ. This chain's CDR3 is CASSTRNPSNQPQHF. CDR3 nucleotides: TGTGCCAGCAGCACCCGGAACCCTAGCAATCAGCCCCAGCATTTT.

CDR3 residues: CASSPTSANSPLHF. CDR3 coding DNA: TGTGCCAGCTCGCCCACCTCGGCGAATTCACCCCTCCACTTT. The chain uses TRBV18 and TRBJ1-6; the D is unclear. The CDR3 is 14 residues long. Germline CDR1 KGHSH, CDR2 LQKENI. V lost 6 bases and J 7 bases, leaving 13 bases between the germline ends. Drawing the rest from reference TRBV18 and TRBJ1-6, the complete variable domain is NAGVMQNPRHLVRRRGQEARLRCSPMKGHSHVYWYRQLPEEGLKFMVYLQKENIIDESGMPKERFSAEFPKEGPSILRIQQVVRGDSAAYFCASSPTSANSPLHFGNGTRLTVT.

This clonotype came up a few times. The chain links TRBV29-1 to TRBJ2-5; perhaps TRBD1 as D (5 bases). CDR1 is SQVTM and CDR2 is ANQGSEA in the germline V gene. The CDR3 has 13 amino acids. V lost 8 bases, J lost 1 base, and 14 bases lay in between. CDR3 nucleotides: TGCAGCTCAATGGGGCGGTTCCAAGAGACCCAGTACTTC. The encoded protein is CSSMGRFQETQYF. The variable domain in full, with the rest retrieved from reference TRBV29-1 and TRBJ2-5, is SAVISQKPSRDICQRGTSLTIQCQVDSQVTMMFWYRQQPGQSLTLIATANQGSEATYESGFVIDKFPISRPNLTFSTLTVSNMSPEDSSIYLCSSMGRFQETQYFGPGTRLLVL.

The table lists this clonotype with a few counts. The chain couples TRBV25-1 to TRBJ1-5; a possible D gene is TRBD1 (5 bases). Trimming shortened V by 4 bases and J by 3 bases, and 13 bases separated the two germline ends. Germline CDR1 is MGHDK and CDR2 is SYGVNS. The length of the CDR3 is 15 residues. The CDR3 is CASSALEGINQPQHF. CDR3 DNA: TGTGCCAGCAGTGCTTTGGAGGGGATCAATCAGCCCCAGCATTTT.

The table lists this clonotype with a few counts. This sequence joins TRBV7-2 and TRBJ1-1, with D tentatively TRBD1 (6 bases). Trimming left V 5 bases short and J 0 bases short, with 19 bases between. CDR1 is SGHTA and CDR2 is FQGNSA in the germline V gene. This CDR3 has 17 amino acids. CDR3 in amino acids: CASSARAQGLMNTEAFF. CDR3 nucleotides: TGTGCCAGCAGCGCTAGGGCTCAGGGGCTCATGAACACTGAAGCTTTCTTT.

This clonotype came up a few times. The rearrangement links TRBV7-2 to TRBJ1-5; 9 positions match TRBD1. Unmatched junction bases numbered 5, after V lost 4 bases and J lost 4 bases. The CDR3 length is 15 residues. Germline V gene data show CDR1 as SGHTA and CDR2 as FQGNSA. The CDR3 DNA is TGTGCCAGCAGCTCGGGACAGGGCAGGAATCAGCCCCAGCATTTT. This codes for CASSSGQGRNQPQHF.

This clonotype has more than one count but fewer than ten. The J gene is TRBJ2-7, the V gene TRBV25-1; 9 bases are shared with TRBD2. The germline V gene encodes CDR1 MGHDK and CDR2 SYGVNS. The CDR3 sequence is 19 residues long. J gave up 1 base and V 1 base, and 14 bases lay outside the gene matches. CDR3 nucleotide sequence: TGTGCCAGCAGTGAATTTCGAATAGCGGGGGCCAGTGATTCCTACGAGCAGTACTTC. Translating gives CASSEFRIAGASDSYEQYF.

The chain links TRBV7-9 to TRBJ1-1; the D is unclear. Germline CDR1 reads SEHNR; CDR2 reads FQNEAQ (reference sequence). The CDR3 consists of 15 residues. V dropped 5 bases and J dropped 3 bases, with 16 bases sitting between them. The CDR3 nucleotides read TGTGCCAGCAGCCCCCATGCGGGTGCCGACACTGAAGCTTTCTTT. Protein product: CASSPHAGADTEAFF.

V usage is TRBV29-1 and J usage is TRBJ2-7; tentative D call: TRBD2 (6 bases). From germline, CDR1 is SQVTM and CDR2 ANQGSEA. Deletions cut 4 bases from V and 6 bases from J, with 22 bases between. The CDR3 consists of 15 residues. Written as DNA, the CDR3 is TGCAGCGTTGGGTCTGCGGGGCGGGGATTAGGCGAGCAGTACTTC. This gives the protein CSVGSAGRGLGEQYF.

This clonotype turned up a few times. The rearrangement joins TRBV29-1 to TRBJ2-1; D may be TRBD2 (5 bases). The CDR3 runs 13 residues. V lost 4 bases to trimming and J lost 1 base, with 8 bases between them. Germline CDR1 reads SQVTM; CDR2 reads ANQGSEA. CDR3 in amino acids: CSVARESYNEQFF. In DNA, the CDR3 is TGCAGCGTTGCGAGGGAATCCTACAATGAGCAGTTCTTC.

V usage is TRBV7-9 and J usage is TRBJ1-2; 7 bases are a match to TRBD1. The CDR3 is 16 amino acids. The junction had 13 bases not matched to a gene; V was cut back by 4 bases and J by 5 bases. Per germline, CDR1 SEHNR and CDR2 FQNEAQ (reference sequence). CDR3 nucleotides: TGTGCCAGCAGCTATTCGGGGACAGCCTTTATGTATGGCTACACCTTC. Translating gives CASSYSGTAFMYGYTF.

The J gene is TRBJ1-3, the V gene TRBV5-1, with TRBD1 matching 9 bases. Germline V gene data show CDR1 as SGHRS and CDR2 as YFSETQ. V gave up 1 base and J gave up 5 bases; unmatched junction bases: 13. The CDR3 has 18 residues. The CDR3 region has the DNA TGCGCCAGCAGCTTGTGGCCCCAGGGACAGGGATCAAGAAACACCATATATTTT. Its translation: CASSLWPQGQGSRNTIYF.

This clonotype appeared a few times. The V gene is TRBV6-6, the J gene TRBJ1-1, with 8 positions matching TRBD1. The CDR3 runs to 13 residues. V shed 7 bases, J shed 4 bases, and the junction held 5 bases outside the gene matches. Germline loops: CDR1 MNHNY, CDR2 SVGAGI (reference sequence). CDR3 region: CASTTGQATEAFF. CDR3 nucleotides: TGTGCCAGCACCACGGGACAGGCCACTGAAGCTTTCTTT.

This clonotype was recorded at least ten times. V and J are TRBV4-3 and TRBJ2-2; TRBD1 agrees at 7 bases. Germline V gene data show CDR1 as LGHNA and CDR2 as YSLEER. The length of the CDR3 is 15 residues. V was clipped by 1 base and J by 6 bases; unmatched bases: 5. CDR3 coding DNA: TGCGCCAGCAGCCAAGCAACGGGACAGCCCGGGGAGCTGTTTTTT. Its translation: CASSQATGQPGELFF.